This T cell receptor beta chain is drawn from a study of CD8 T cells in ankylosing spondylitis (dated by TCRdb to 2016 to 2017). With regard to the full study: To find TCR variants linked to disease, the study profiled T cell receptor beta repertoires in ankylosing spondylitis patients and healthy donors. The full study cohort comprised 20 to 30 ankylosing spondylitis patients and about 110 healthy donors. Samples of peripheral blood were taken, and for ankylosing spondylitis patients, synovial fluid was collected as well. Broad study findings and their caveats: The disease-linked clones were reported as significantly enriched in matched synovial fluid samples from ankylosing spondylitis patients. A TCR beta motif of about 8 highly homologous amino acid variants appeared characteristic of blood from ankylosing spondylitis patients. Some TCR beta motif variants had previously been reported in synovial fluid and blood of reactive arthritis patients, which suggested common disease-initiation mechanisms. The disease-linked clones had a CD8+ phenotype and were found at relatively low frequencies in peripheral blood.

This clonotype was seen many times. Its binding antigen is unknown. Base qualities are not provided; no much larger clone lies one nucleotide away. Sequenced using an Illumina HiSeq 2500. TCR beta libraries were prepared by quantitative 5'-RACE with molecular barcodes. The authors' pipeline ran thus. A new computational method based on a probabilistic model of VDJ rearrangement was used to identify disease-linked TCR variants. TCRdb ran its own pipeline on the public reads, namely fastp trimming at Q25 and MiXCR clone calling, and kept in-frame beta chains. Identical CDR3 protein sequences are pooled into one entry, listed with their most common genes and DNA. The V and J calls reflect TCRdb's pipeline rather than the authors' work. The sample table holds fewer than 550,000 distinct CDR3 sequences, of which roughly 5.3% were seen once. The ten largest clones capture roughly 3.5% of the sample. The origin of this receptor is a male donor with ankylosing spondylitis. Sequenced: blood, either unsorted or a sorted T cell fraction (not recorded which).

The DNA sequence reads TGTGCCAGCAGTAGGGGGCTCGGAGCTGAAGCTTTCTTT. It encodes CASSRGLGAEAFF. The chain employs TRBV7-2 and TRBJ1-1, and TRBD1 matches 7 of the central bases. Trimming removed 6 bases from V and 6 bases from J; the gene matches leave 7 bases unexplained. The CDR3 starts with the cysteine, ends with the phenylalanine, and has 13 residues. Just the 39-base CDR3 DNA is kept, in frame starting at base 1. From a lookup of the germline V gene, CDR1 and CDR2 are SGHTA and FQGNSA.